What follows describes a single T cell receptor beta chain. Its antigen target is currently unknown. The record has no base qualities; no much larger clone is one base away. The immunoSEQ Assay was used to sequence TCRbeta CDR3 regions. After extraction, genomic DNA underwent amplification by bias-controlled multiplex PCR, followed by high-throughput sequencing. The source study handled its data this way. To quantify the absolute abundance of every unique TCRbeta CDR3 region, sequences were collapsed and filtered. T cell fraction was estimated by normalization of TCRbeta template counts to usable DNA, with usable DNA being measured through amplification of reference genes present in all nucleated cells. Repertoire TCRs were annotated as SARS-CoV-2-specific when V gene, CDR3 amino acid sequence and J gene were exactly matched to a known reactive TCR set. The reference SARS-CoV-2 TCR set came from MIRA and was filtered for enrichment in COVID-19-positive ImmuneCODE repertoires, removing public or cross-reactive TCRs. Drawing on the MIRA antigens, annotated TCRs were analysed further at the level of specific ORF or position within ORF. Depth was the summed frequency of annotated unique rearrangements, while breadth was defined as annotated unique rearrangements over total unique productive rearrangements. Group comparisons of TCR breadth used two-sided Wilcoxon rank-sum tests. In its TCRdb copy, this immuneACCESS table keeps in-frame sequences only and misses some clones. Where compared with another copy, unresolved V genes explain less than half of these, and the others have no known cause. For V, J and clone size, that table is used; D and trimming come from the DNA. In this sample the table shows some 39,000 clones, 75% to 85% of which occur a single time. Of the sample, about half is held by the ten largest clones.

V is reduced by 8 bases and J by 4 bases, leaving a spacing of 14 bases between them. From the germline V gene, CDR1 is SNHLY and CDR2 is FYNNEI. From the cysteine through the phenylalanine, the CDR3 covers 13 amino acids. The DNA shown is the 39-base CDR3, in frame from base 1. The sample's time point label, decoded: individuals recovered from natural SARS-CoV-2 infection. This sample was included in a study of Ad26.COV2.S vaccination and SARS-CoV-2 variants (dated by TCRdb to 2020 to 2023). About the investigation overall: TCRbeta repertoire sequencing served as the tool for gauging how specific and how broad the SARS-CoV-2-reactive T cell receptors were following Ad26.COV2.S vaccination. The TCR-sequenced set comprised about 30 samples: some 20 Ad26.COV2.S vaccine recipients, 5 placebo recipients and 8 SARS-CoV-2 convalescent individuals. What the work shows at the level of the full study, not this receptor alone: According to the authors, total T cell responses may have been underestimated by the TCR breadth and depth analyses. After vaccination, spike-specific CD8+ and CD4+ T cell responses were reported to show substantial breadth. Spike-specific TCR breadth was higher in Ad26.COV2.S recipients than in placebo recipients (P = 0.0014). Non-spike TCR breadth was comparable between vaccine and placebo recipients, consistent with the vaccine containing only spike.

The TCR was taken from a human donor who had recovered from COVID-19. The chain is assembled from TRBV2 and TRBJ1-1; the D gene is perhaps TRBD1, from 6 matching bases. The material sequenced was peripheral blood, taken after recovery from COVID-19. The DNA sequence is as follows: TGTGCCAGCGTAGAATACAGGGTCACTGAAGCTTTCTTT. The resulting protein is CASVEYRVTEAFF.